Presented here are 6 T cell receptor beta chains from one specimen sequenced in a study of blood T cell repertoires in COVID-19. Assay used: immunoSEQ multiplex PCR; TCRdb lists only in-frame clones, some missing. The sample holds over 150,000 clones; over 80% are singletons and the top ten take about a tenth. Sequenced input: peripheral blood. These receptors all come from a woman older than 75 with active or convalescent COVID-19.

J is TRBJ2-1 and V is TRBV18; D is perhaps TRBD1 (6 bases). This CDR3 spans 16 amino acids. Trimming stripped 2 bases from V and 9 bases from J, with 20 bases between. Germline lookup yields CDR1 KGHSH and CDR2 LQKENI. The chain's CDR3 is CASSPSSLATGGEQFF. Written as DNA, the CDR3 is TGTGCCAGCTCACCATCAAGCTTAGCGACAGGTGGTGAGCAGTTCTTC.

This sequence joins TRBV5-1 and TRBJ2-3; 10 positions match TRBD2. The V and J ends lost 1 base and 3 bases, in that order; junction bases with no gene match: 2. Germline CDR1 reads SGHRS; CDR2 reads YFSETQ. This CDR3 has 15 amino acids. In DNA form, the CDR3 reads TGCGCCAGCAGCTTGTTGGGACTAGCGACAGATACGCAGTATTTT. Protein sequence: CASSLLGLATDTQYF.

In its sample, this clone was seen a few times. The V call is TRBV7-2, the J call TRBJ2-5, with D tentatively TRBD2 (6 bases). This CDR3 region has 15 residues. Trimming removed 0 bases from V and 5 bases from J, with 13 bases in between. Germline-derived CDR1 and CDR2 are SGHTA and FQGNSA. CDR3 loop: CASSLAPRLGETQYF. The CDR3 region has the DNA TGTGCCAGCAGCTTAGCCCCGCGACTAGGGGAGACCCAGTACTTC.

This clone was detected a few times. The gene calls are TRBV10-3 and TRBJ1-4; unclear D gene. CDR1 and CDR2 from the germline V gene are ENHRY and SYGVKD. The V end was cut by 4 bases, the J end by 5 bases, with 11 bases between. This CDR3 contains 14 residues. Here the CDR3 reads CAISGSAGNEKLFF. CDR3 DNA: TGTGCCATCAGTGGTTCGGCGGGGAATGAAAAACTGTTTTTT.

The CDR3 spells CASTARQGHNEQFF. CDR3 nucleotide sequence: TGCGCCAGCACCGCCCGACAGGGGCACAATGAGCAGTTCTTC. The rearrangement joins TRBV5-1 to TRBJ2-1, with TRBD1 matching over 8 bases. There are 14 residues in the CDR3. V dropped 6 bases and J dropped 5; count of bases not matched to a gene: 7. Germline V gives CDR1 SGHRS, CDR2 YFSETQ.

CDR3 DNA sequence: TGCGCCAGCAGCTTGGGTGTGGGGCTAGCGGAGACCCAGTACTTC. Translated, it gives CASSLGVGLAETQYF. The chain employs TRBV5-1 and TRBJ2-5; perhaps TRBD2 as D (6 bases). CDR1 is SGHRS, CDR2 YFSETQ, per germline. The CDR3 has 15 residues. With 0 bases removed from V and 5 bases from J, the gap between germline ends came to 14 bases.